This is a list of T cell receptor beta chains from one sample in a study of shared clonotypes between healthy human individuals. Assay used: immunoSEQ multiplex PCR; TCRdb lists only in-frame clones, some missing. This sample carries 1.5 million to 2.5 million clones, less than 95% of them seen once, and the ten largest clones take 1.2%. Sequencing used naive CD8+ T cells sorted from blood. These receptor sequences come from a man in his late teens or twenties in good health. Both conserved end residues are part of each CDR3. D genes are given only for firm matches. Expanded clones get a size class; other rows say once, few or many, or leave the size out.

v_call	d_call	clone_size	j_call	cdr3_nt	cdr3_aa
TRBV29-1	.	.	TRBJ2-1	TGCAGCGTTGAAGGGACCGCTAGCTCCTACAATGAGCAGTTCTTC	CSVEGTASSYNEQFF
TRBV2	.	.	TRBJ2-2	TGTGCCAGCTCGCCGACGGAAAACACCGGGGAGCTGTTTTTT	CASSPTENTGELFF
TRBV5-4	.	.	TRBJ2-7	TGTGCCAGCAGCTTGGAGGGTAACGAGCAGTACTTC	CASSLEGNEQYF
TRBV14	.	.	TRBJ1-3	TGTGCCAGCAGTACCATCGGGACGGCTGGAAACACCATATATTTT	CASSTIGTAGNTIYF
TRBV4-2	TRBD1	.	TRBJ1-4	TGTGCCAGCAGCCAAGATGGGGATGAGGACAGGGAAAAACTGTTTTTT	CASSQDGDEDREKLFF
TRBV4-3	.	.	TRBJ2-7	TGCGCCAGCAGCCAAGATTGGGGGAGTGACACGCAGTACTTC	CASSQDWGSDTQYF
TRBV5-4	.	.	TRBJ1-1	TGTGCCAGCAGCTTGGGGACGGTGAACACTGAAGCTTTCTTT	CASSLGTVNTEAFF
TRBV13	.	.	TRBJ1-2	TGTGCCAGCAGCTTAGGGGGTGGGGAGGCCTTTCGATACACCTTC	CASSLGGGEAFRYTF
TRBV27	TRBD2	.	TRBJ2-3	TGTGCCAGCAGTCCAGGACTAGACGGCACAGATACGCAGTATTTT	CASSPGLDGTDTQYF
TRBV27	.	.	TRBJ2-7	TGTGCCAGCAGTCCTTCCGACGGAGTTATTTTCTACGAGCAGTACTTC	CASSPSDGVIFYEQYF
TRBV4-3	.	.	TRBJ2-2	TGCGCCAGCAGCCAAGATTGGGGGGGGCCCCCCGGGGAGCTGTTTTTT	CASSQDWGGPPGELFF
TRBV5-4	TRBD1	.	TRBJ2-7	TGTGCCAGCAGCTCGGGCGGGACAGGGGGCTCCGAGCAGTACTTC	CASSSGGTGGSEQYF
TRBV14	TRBD1	.	TRBJ1-2	TGTGCCAGCAGCCAAGTCTCTGGGGACAGGGCTGGCTACACCTTC	CASSQVSGDRAGYTF
TRBV7-9	.	.	TRBJ2-3	TGTGCCAGCAGCTGGGACCGAATTCATAGCACAGATACGCAGTATTTT	CASSWDRIHSTDTQYF
TRBV12-5	.	.	TRBJ2-2	TGTGCTAGTGGTAGGCGGATCGATACCGGGGAGCTGTTTTTT	CASGRRIDTGELFF
TRBV2	.	.	TRBJ2-4	TGTGCCAGCAACCGGGACGGCGTCCAGTACTTC	CASNRDGVQYF
TRBV5-8	.	.	TRBJ2-3	TGTGCCAGCAGCTTTGGCATCACAGATACGCAGTATTTT	CASSFGITDTQYF
TRBV7-6	.	.	TRBJ1-1	TGTGCCAGCAGCTTCGATATTGGGACCCCAGGGGTCACTGAAGCTTTCTTT	CASSFDIGTPGVTEAFF
TRBV19	.	.	TRBJ1-1	TGTGCCAGTGCGCGGGGGCTTGAAGCTTTCTTT	CASARGLEAFF
TRBV9	.	.	TRBJ2-5	TGTGCCAGCGGTCTTGACGGGGGGCCGAGGGAGACCCAGTACTTC	CASGLDGGPRETQYF
TRBV7-6	.	.	TRBJ1-1	TGTGCCAGCAGCTTAGCGGGCGGGGCTACGTTCACTGAAGCTTTCTTT	CASSLAGGATFTEAFF
TRBV4-3	TRBD1	.	TRBJ2-2	TGCGCCAGCAGCGCACTGGGACAGGAGACTAACGGGGAGCTGTTTTTT	CASSALGQETNGELFF
TRBV27	TRBD1	.	TRBJ2-3	TGTGCCAGCAGTTCGTTTTGGGGACAGGGCACAGATACGCAGTATTTT	CASSSFWGQGTDTQYF
TRBV7-4	.	few	TRBJ1-5	TGTGCCAGCAGACCCTTGATGGAGGGGAAGGTTAGCAATCAGCCCCAGCATTTT	CASRPLMEGKVSNQPQHF
TRBV10-3	.	.	TRBJ2-2	TGTGCCATCAGTGAGTCACACGGGAGTCGTACCGGGGAGCTGTTTTTT	CAISESHGSRTGELFF
TRBV27	TRBD1	.	TRBJ1-1	TGTGCCAGCAGACAAAGTGGGACAGGGCGTGTAACCTTCTTT	CASRQSGTGRVTFF
TRBV7-9	TRBD1	once	TRBJ1-1	TGTGCCAGCAGCCCCGGGACAGGGGGCGATGAAGCTTTCTTT	CASSPGTGGDEAFF
TRBV10-1	.	.	TRBJ2-5	TGCGCCAGCAGTGAGAGCGGAGGAGAGGAGACCCAGTACTTC	CASSESGGEETQYF
TRBV30	.	.	TRBJ2-7	TGTGCCTGGAGTGACGATGCGCCGGGCGAGCAGTACTTC	CAWSDDAPGEQYF
TRBV7-8	TRBD1	.	TRBJ1-2	TGTGCCAGCAGCTCCGCGTACCAGGACAGGGGCTATGGCTACACCTTC	CASSSAYQDRGYGYTF
TRBV5-4	.	.	TRBJ2-2	TGTGCCAGCAGCTTTGGGGATAACACCGGGGAGCTGTTTTTT	CASSFGDNTGELFF
TRBV7-9	TRBD2	.	TRBJ2-5	TGTGCCAGCAGCTGGACGGGACTAGCTTTTGAGACCCAGTACTTC	CASSWTGLAFETQYF
TRBV30	.	.	TRBJ2-7	TGTGCCTGGAGTGCTGGGGGTGGCTACGAGCAGTACTTC	CAWSAGGGYEQYF
TRBV7-2	TRBD1	.	TRBJ1-2	TGTGCCAGCAGCTTAGCCGGGACAGGGGGAATCTATGGCTACACCTTC	CASSLAGTGGIYGYTF
TRBV5-5	TRBD1	.	TRBJ2-3	TGTGCCAGCAGCCACGGATCCGGGACAGGGGAGGCAGATACGCAGTATTTT	CASSHGSGTGEADTQYF
TRBV9	TRBD1	.	TRBJ2-3	TGTGCCAGCAGCGCGGAGGGACAGGGAACAGATACGCAGTATTTT	CASSAEGQGTDTQYF
TRBV28	.	.	TRBJ1-2	TGTGCCAGCAGTTTCTCGGCAGTCTTCTATGGCTACACCTTC	CASSFSAVFYGYTF
TRBV5-6	.	.	TRBJ1-4	TGTGCCAGCAGCTCGGATCTTAATGAAAAACTGTTTTTT	CASSSDLNEKLFF
TRBV21-1	.	.	TRBJ2-7	TGTGCCAGCAGTGGACAGGGGGCGGGTTACGAGCAGTACTTC	CASSGQGAGYEQYF
TRBV27	TRBD1	.	TRBJ2-7	TGTGCCAGCAGTTTTACAGGGGGTGAATACGAGCAGTACTTC	CASSFTGGEYEQYF
TRBV6-5	TRBD1	.	TRBJ1-2	TGTGCCAGCACTTCGTCGGGACAGCTCTATGGCTACACCTTC	CASTSSGQLYGYTF
TRBV2	.	.	TRBJ1-6	TGTGCCAGCAGTGACGGGTGGGCAGGGGCTTCACCCCTCCACTTT	CASSDGWAGASPLHF
TRBV6-6	.	.	TRBJ2-1	TGTGCCAGCAGTCCCATGGAGGGGGCCCACAATGAGCAGTTCTTC	CASSPMEGAHNEQFF
TRBV9	TRBD2	.	TRBJ2-7	TGTGCCAGCAGCGCCAGAGCGGGGGGTATCTACGAGCAGTACTTC	CASSARAGGIYEQYF
TRBV13	.	once	TRBJ1-1	TGTGCCAGCAGCTTGTCGGGGGCGCAAACTGAAGCTTTCTTT	CASSLSGAQTEAFF
TRBV5-6	TRBD2	.	TRBJ2-3	TGTGCCAGCAGCTTGGCGGCGTCAGCGGGGACAGATACGCAGTATTTT	CASSLAASAGTDTQYF
TRBV2	.	.	TRBJ1-2	TGTGCCAGCAGTCGGGACGGACCCTATGGCTACACCTTC	CASSRDGPYGYTF
TRBV18	.	few	TRBJ1-2	TGTGCCAGCTCACCACCGGGACACAAACCGAGCGACTATGGCTACACCTTC	CASSPPGHKPSDYGYTF
TRBV7-9	.	.	TRBJ1-4	TGTGCCACTGGCCTGGGATTGGGCACTAATGAAAAACTGTTTTTT	CATGLGLGTNEKLFF
TRBV19	.	.	TRBJ1-1	TGTGCCAGTACCATCCGGGAGGGGACGTGGAACACTGAAGCTTTCTTT	CASTIREGTWNTEAFF
TRBV5-4	.	.	TRBJ1-1	TGTGCCAGCAGCCAAACCTCGGGGTGGAGCACTGAAGCTTTCTTT	CASSQTSGWSTEAFF
TRBV14	.	once	TRBJ2-1	TGTGCCAGCAGCCAAGCGGTTTACAATGAGCAGTTCTTC	CASSQAVYNEQFF
TRBV27	.	.	TRBJ1-2	TGTGCCAGCAGTTTATCCGGGGTTGAGGGGCCCTATGGCTACACCTTC	CASSLSGVEGPYGYTF
TRBV9	TRBD2	.	TRBJ2-7	TGTGCCAGCAGCGTATCTAGCGGCCTTGGGTACGAGCAGTACTTC	CASSVSSGLGYEQYF
TRBV9	.	once	TRBJ1-2	TGTGCCAGCTCCTCCGGTCTCTACTACACCTTC	CASSSGLYYTF